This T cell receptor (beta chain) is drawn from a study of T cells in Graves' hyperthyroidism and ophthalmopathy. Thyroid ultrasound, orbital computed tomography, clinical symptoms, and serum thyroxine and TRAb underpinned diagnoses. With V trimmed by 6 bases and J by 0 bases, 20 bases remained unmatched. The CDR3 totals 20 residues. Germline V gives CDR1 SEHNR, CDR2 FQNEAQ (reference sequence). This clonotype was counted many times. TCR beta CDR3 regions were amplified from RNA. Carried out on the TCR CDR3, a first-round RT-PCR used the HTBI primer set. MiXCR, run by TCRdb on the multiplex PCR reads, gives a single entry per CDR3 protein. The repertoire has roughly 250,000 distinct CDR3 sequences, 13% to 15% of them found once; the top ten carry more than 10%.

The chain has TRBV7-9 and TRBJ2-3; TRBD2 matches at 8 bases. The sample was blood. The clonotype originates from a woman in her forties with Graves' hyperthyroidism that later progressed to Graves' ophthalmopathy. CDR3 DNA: TGTGCCAGCAGTCGATACGCCGCGGGGGGTTATGGCTTAAGCACAGATACGCAGTATTTT. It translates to CASSRYAAGGYGLSTDTQYF.